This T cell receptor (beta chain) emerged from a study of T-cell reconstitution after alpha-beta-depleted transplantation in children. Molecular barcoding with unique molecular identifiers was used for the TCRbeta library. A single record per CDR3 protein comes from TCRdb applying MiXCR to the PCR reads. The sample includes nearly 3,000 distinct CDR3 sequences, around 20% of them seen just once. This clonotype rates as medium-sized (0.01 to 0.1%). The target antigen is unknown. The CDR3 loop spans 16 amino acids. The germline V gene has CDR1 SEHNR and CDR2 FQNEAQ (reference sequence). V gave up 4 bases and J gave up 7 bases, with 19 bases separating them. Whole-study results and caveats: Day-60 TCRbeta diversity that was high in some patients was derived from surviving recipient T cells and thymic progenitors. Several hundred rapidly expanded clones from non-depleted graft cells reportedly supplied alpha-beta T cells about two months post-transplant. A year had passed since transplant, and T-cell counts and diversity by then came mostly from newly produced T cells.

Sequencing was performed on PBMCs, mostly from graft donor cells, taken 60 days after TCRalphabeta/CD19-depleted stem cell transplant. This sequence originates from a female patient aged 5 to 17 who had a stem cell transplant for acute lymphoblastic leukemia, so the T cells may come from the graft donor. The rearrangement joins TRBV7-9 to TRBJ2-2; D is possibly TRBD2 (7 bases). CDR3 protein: CASSYRGGGTGGELFF. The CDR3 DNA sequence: TGTGCCAGCAGCTACCGAGGGGGAGGGACCGGCGGGGAGCTGTTTTTT.